This T cell receptor beta chain was documented in a study of T cell responses to AZD1222 COVID-19 vaccine. V was clipped by 0 bases and J by 0 bases, with 9 bases between them. Germline assignment: CDR1 LNHDA and CDR2 SQIVND (reference sequence). The CDR3 consists of 16 residues. Profiling relied on immunoSEQ multiplex PCR, and the TCRdb table lists in-frame clones only, not all of them. The table records around 97,000 clones, about 87% of them present only once. The TCR originated in an adult in good health. This sequence joins TRBV19 and TRBJ1-5; D uncertain. Sequencing used peripheral blood, obtained on day 0 of AZD1222 vaccination. CDR3 loop: CASSIDGQSSNQPQHF. CDR3 in DNA: TGTGCCAGTAGTATAGATGGCCAGTCTAGCAATCAGCCCCAGCATTTT.